The 11 T cell receptor beta chains below all came from one sample that was sequenced in a study of cytomegalovirus exposure and HLA in healthy donors (dated by TCRdb to 2015 to 2018). The library was generated by the immunoSEQ multiplex PCR assay. The multiplex PCR relied on a mix of 60 forward primers for TCR Vbeta segments and 13 reverse primers for TCR Jbeta segments. The source is immuneACCESS, and TCRdb retained only in-frame sequences with V and J called. Part of the clones is not carried over; for the studies checked, unresolved V genes explain less than half of this, and the remainder is unexplained. Present in this sample are 100,000 or so clones, under 85% of which were seen just once. Together, the top ten hold 9.5% to 13% of the sample. The sample taken for sequencing was PBMCs. Source of these receptors: a man aged 40-49 years in good health and CMV-seropositive.

The rearrangement links TRBV27 to TRBJ1-1; D is perhaps TRBD1 (6 bases). Between the trimmed V and J ends, which lost 6 bases and 3 bases, there was a span of 14 bases. This CDR3 has 14 residues. Germline values: CDR1 MNHEY, CDR2 SMNVEV (reference sequence). CDR3 in DNA: TGTGCCAGCAGAGAACAGGGAATGGACACTGAAGCTTTCTTT. Translated: CASREQGMDTEAFF.

This chain joins TRBV2 and TRBJ2-5; 11 bases match TRBD2. This CDR3 contains 17 residues. With 3 bases clipped from V and 0 bases from J, the junction kept 6 bases outside the gene matches. Per germline, CDR1 SNHLY and CDR2 FYNNEI. CDR3 DNA: TGTGCCAGCAGTGACCCGGGACTAGCGGAGGACCAAGAGACCCAGTACTTC. Its protein product is CASSDPGLAEDQETQYF.

This clone was counted a single time. The rearrangement joins TRBV28 to TRBJ1-2; D is possibly TRBD1 (6 bases). Trimming removed 7 bases from V and 7 bases from J, with 10 bases in between. There are 11 residues in the CDR3. Looked up from germline, CDR1 is MDHEN and CDR2 is SYDVKM. The CDR3 loop reads CASTDRFGYTF. Written as DNA, the CDR3 is TGTGCCAGCACGGACAGATTTGGCTACACCTTC.

The V gene is TRBV9, the J gene TRBJ2-1; perhaps TRBD2 as D (6 bases). Trimming took 2 bases from V and 9 from J, leaving 12 bases between them. The CDR3 consists of 13 residues. Germline V CDR1 and CDR2: SGDLS, YYNGEE. CDR3 amino acids: CASSVVIAAEQFF. CDR3 nucleotides: TGTGCCAGCAGCGTGGTAATAGCGGCTGAGCAGTTCTTC.

Comment on this clone: Its ends do not fully match the called genes, so a read error is possible. V is TRBV11-2 and J is TRBJ2-1, with 8 positions matching TRBD1. The germline V gene has CDR1 SGHAT and CDR2 FQNNGV. The length of the CDR3 is 12 residues. CDR3 sequence reads: CASSLSQGARVF. The CDR3 DNA reads as TGTGCCAGCAGCTTATCCCAGGGGGCGCGGGTCTTC.

Here the CDR3 DNA reads TGTGCCAGCAGTTTTGGAGGGACCAACCGCTACGAGCAGTACTTC. As protein: CASSFGGTNRYEQYF. The genes are TRBV28 and TRBJ2-7; D might be TRBD2 (6 bases). V was shortened by 3 bases and J by 3 bases, with 15 bases between the two germline ends. In germline, CDR1 is MDHEN, CDR2 SYDVKM. This CDR3 has 15 amino acids. Together with reference TRBV28 and TRBJ2-7, the CDR3 gives the full variable domain: DVKVTQSSRYLVKRTGEKVFLECVQDMDHENMFWYRQDPGLGLRLIYFSYDVKMKEKGDIPEGYSVSREKKERFSLILESASTNQTSMYLCASSFGGTNRYEQYFGPGTRLTVT.

This chain joins TRBV7-9 and TRBJ2-3; D is unclear. The CDR3 is 14 residues long. V was trimmed by 1 base and J by 2 bases, leaving 7 bases between them. Germline CDR1 SEHNR, CDR2 FQNEAQ (reference sequence). CDR3 protein: CASSLVSSTDTQYF. CDR3 nucleotides: TGTGCCAGCAGCTTAGTTTCGTCCACAGATACGCAGTATTTT. The entire variable domain, with the rest obtained from reference TRBV7-9 and TRBJ2-3, is as follows: DTGVSQNPRHKITKRGQNVTFRCDPISEHNRLYWYRQTLGQGPEFLTYFQNEAQLEKSRLLSDRFSAERPKGSFSTLEIQRTEQGDSAMYLCASSLVSSTDTQYFGPGTRLTVL.

This chain links TRBV18 with TRBJ1-6; D may be TRBD1 (5 bases). Per the germline V gene, CDR1 is KGHSH and CDR2 is LQKENI. The CDR3 totals 17 residues. Trimming removed 4 bases at V and 3 bases at J, with 16 bases between. The CDR3 spells CASSLGQNTHYNSPLHF. In nucleotides, the CDR3 is TGTGCCAGCTCACTAGGACAAAATACTCACTATAATTCACCCCTCCACTTT.

This chain connects TRBV14 to TRBJ1-2, with 7 bases fitting TRBD1. The germline V gene encodes CDR1 SGHDN and CDR2 FVKESK. CDR3 length: 14 amino acids. V was pared by 2 bases and J by 5 bases, with 5 bases of the junction left unmatched. CDR3 region: CASSQQGQSYGYTF. The CDR3 DNA sequence: TGTGCCAGCAGCCAACAGGGACAGTCATATGGCTACACCTTC.

In its sample, this clone was seen a few times. V is TRBV15 and J is TRBJ1-6; tentatively, D is TRBD1 (6 bases). CDR1 and CDR2 (germline): LNHNV, YYDKDF (reference sequence). V lost 3 bases and J 10 bases, leaving 16 bases between the germline ends. The CDR3 loop spans 15 amino acids. The CDR3 protein is CATSSDTGRLSPLHF. CDR3 nucleotide sequence: TGTGCCACCAGCAGCGACACAGGGCGTTTGTCACCCCTCCACTTT.

To note about this clone: The junction shows a germline mismatch at one end, possibly a read error. The genes are TRBV7-7 and TRBJ2-5, with 7 bases matching TRBD2. CDR1 and CDR2 from the germline V gene are SSHAT and FNYEAQ (reference sequence). CDR3 length equals 16 residues. The CDR3, as DNA: TGTGCTAGCAGCTTAGCTGCCAGCGGGGTGATGGGGACCCAGTACTTC. As protein: CASSLAASGVMGTQYF.